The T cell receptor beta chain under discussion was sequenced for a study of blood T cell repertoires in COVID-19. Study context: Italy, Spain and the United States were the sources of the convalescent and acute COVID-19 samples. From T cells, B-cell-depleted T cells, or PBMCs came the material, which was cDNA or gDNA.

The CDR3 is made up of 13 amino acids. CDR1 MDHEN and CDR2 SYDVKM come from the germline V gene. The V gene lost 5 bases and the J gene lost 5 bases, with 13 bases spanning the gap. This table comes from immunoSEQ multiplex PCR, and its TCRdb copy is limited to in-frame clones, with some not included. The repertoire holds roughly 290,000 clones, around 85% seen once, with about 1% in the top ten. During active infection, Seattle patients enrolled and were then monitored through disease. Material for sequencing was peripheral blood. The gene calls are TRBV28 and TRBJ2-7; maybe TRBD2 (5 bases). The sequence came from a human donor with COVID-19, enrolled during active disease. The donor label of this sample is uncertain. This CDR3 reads CASSTPGSHEQYF. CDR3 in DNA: TGTGCCAGCAGTACACCGGGGTCCCACGAGCAGTACTTC.